Each of the 29 T cell receptor beta chains below was sequenced from the same sample in a study of T cells in Graves' hyperthyroidism and ophthalmopathy. Researchers amplified the TCR beta CDR3 regions from RNA transcripts. HTBI primers were the set used in a first-round RT-PCR of the TCR CDR3. In TCRdb, the multiplex PCR reads were re-called with MiXCR into one record per CDR3 protein. The data show approximately 710,000 distinct CDR3 sequences, 17% seen once. Sequenced input: blood. The receptors were sampled from a man over 45 with Graves' hyperthyroidism.

This clonotype was found many times. The rearrangement links TRBV28 to TRBJ2-7; 8 nucleotides align to TRBD2. V shed 3 bases and J 2 bases; nucleotides not matched to a gene: 3. CDR3 length: 14 amino acids. The germline gives CDR1 MDHEN, CDR2 SYDVKM. CDR3: CASSLASGPYEQYF. The CDR3, as DNA: TGTGCCAGCAGTTTGGCTAGCGGGCCCTACGAGCAGTACTTC.

The chain uses TRBV3-1 and TRBJ2-1; 8 bases line up with TRBD1. Looked up from germline, CDR1 is LGHDT and CDR2 is YNNKEL (reference sequence). The ends lost 4 bases at V and 8 bases at J; junction bases unmatched: 7. The CDR3 runs 14 residues. Here the CDR3 reads CASSPPDRGYEQFF. CDR3 in DNA: TGTGCCAGCAGCCCCCCCGACAGGGGCTATGAGCAGTTCTTC.

J is TRBJ2-1 and V is TRBV4-2, with 10 bases matching TRBD1. CDR1 is LGHNA and CDR2 is YNFKEQ in the germline V gene. V was pared by 4 bases and J by 4 bases, with 10 bases of the junction left unmatched. CDR3 size: 17 residues. CDR3 sequence (DNA): TGTGCCAGCAGCCTATTCTCGGGACAGGGGATTTACAATGAGCAGTTCTTC. Residues: CASSLFSGQGIYNEQFF.

This clonotype was seen repeatedly, ten times or more. The chain couples TRBV12-3 or TRBV12-4 to TRBJ2-1; 8 bases line up with TRBD2. V was pared by 6 bases and J by 5 bases, with 12 bases of the junction left unmatched. The CDR3 contains 16 residues. CDR3 nucleotide sequence: TGTGCCAGCAGGATCTGGGGCGGGAGGATCCACAATGAGCAGTTCTTC. Its translation: CASRIWGGRIHNEQFF.

CDR3 DNA: TGTGCCAGTAGTATAAGGGAAACAGGGTTCAACAATGAGCAGTTCTTC. This sequence encodes CASSIRETGFNNEQFF. V and J are TRBV19 and TRBJ2-1, with D tentatively TRBD1 (6 bases). The germline CDR1 and CDR2 sequences are LNHDA and SQIVND (reference sequence). The germline V and J ends were trimmed by 2 bases and 5 bases, with 16 bases remaining between them. This CDR3 is 16 amino acids long. Together with reference TRBV19 and TRBJ2-1, the CDR3 gives the full variable domain: DGGITQSPKYLFRKEGQNVTLSCEQNLNHDAMYWYRQDPGQGLRLIYYSQIVNDFQKGDIAEGYSVSREKKESFPLTVTSAQKNPTAFYLCASSIRETGFNNEQFFGPGTRLTVL.

This clonotype came up many times. The chain combines TRBV28 with TRBJ2-7; 9 nucleotides agree with TRBD1. V lost 2 bases to trimming and J lost 1 base; unmatched junction nucleotides: 3. CDR3 length: 15 residues. CDR1 MDHEN and CDR2 SYDVKM come from the germline V gene. CDR3 region: CASSLPGQGSYEQYF. Written as DNA, the CDR3 is TGTGCCAGCAGTTTACCGGGACAGGGTTCCTACGAGCAGTACTTC.

There are many counts of this clonotype. V usage is TRBV27 and J usage is TRBJ1-6; the D is unclear. Trimming took off 5 bases at V and 7 bases at J, with 15 bases between the two ends. The germline CDR1 and CDR2 sequences are MNHEY and SMNVEV (reference sequence). The CDR3 loop spans 15 amino acids. CDR3 coding DNA: TGTGCCAGCAGTCCGCGGACGGGTGGGAATTCACCCCTCCACTTT. This gives the protein CASSPRTGGNSPLHF.

This clonotype has just one count. V is TRBV19 and J is TRBJ1-1; D remains unclear. The CDR3 covers 14 residues. Per germline, CDR1 LNHDA and CDR2 SQIVND (reference sequence). V was shortened by 4 bases and J by 5 bases, with 14 bases between the two germline ends. The CDR3 bases are TGTGCCAGTAGTACGGTGGAGGTAAGGACTGAAGCTTTCTTT. Amino acids: CASSTVEVRTEAFF.

This clonotype was counted ten times or more. J is TRBJ1-6 and V is TRBV28, with D hard to call. Trimming stripped 10 bases from V and 11 bases from J, with 15 bases between. CDR1 is MDHEN, CDR2 SYDVKM, per germline. The CDR3 contains 12 residues. CDR3 sequence reads: CATLERATPLHF. In DNA, the CDR3 is TGTGCCACCCTGGAAAGGGCGACACCCCTCCACTTT.

A note on this clonotype: A much larger clone lies one base from this, so it may be a read error. This sequence joins TRBV12-5 and TRBJ1-2, with a possible D match to TRBD1 (5 bases). Between the trimmed V and J ends, which lost 1 base and 4 bases, there was a span of 13 bases. Germline values: CDR1 LGHNT, CDR2 FRNRAP. The CDR3 runs to 15 residues. CDR3 region: CASGLAGGVVYGYTF. The CDR3 nucleotides read TGTGCTAGTGGTTTGGCAGGAGGGGTGGTCTATGGCTACACCTTC.

This clonotype was picked up many times. This sequence joins TRBV2 and TRBJ2-2, with D possibly matching TRBD2 (7 bases). The CDR3 extends over 12 amino acids. Germline CDR1 and CDR2: SNHLY and FYNNEI. The DNA for the CDR3 is TGTGGGGGGGGCCGGGGAACCGGGGAGCTGTTTTTT. This codes for CGGGRGTGELFF.

This clonotype was seen at least ten times. This chain uses TRBV7-2 with TRBJ2-3; D is uncertain. The length of the CDR3 is 15 residues. The V and J ends lost 1 base and 2 bases respectively, with 10 bases between them. Looked up from germline, CDR1 is SGHTA and CDR2 is FQGNSA. The CDR3 here is CASSLVSAPTDTQYF. The CDR3 DNA follows: TGTGCCAGCAGCTTAGTTTCGGCACCCACAGATACGCAGTATTTT.

In this sample, this clonotype turned up a few times. The chain combines TRBV14 with TRBJ2-2; the D is unclear. This CDR3 has 15 amino acids. The ends were cut back, 5 bases at V and 5 bases at J, with 15 bases in the middle. Germline-derived CDR1 and CDR2 are SGHDN and FVKESK. The CDR3 loop reads CASSDTSVVTGELFF. The CDR3 coding sequence is TGTGCCAGCAGCGATACAAGCGTTGTAACCGGGGAGCTGTTTTTT.

This clonotype was seen repeatedly, ten times or more. CDR3 in DNA: TGTGCCAGCAGTGATCGGGAGCCGCGGTGGGACACTGAAGCTTTCTTT. Its translation: CASSDREPRWDTEAFF. The gene calls are TRBV2 and TRBJ1-1; no clear D gene. CDR3 size: 16 residues. V shed 3 bases and J shed 3 bases, with 17 bases lying between them. Germline CDR1 and CDR2: SNHLY and FYNNEI.

Many counts were recorded for this clonotype. The chain has TRBV14 and TRBJ1-1; no clear D. The V end was cut by 3 bases, the J end by 3 bases, with 8 bases between. Germline loops: CDR1 SGHDN, CDR2 FVKESK. The CDR3 has 13 residues. CDR3 sequence: CASSQGRHTEAFF. The CDR3 DNA sequence: TGTGCCAGCAGCCAGGGTCGTCACACTGAAGCTTTCTTT.

As to this clonotype: A much larger clone differs by one base, so this may be a read error. The J gene is TRBJ2-5, the V gene TRBV20-1, with 10 bases identical to TRBD2. The CDR3 covers 14 residues. Per germline, CDR1 DFQATT and CDR2 SNEGSKA (reference sequence). The CDR3 loop reads CSGSSGSYQEAQYF. CDR3 nucleotides: TGCAGTGGTTCTAGCGGGAGCTACCAAGAGGCCCAGTACTTC.

As concerns this clonotype: The germline gene is not matched at one end of the junction; a read error may be the cause. The chain uses TRBV11-2 and TRBJ2-7; 10 bases fit TRBD1. The CDR3 is 16 residues long. Germline values: CDR1 SGHAT, CDR2 FQNNGV. CDR3 in DNA: TGCGCCAGCAGCCAAAATCCCGGGACAGGGGTATACGAGCAGTACTTC. Its protein is CASSQNPGTGVYEQYF.

This clonotype was detected many times. V and J are TRBV29-1 and TRBJ1-1, with 9 bases identical to TRBD1. The V and J ends lost 6 bases and 4 bases, in that order; junction bases with no gene match: 6. The CDR3 totals 13 residues. Germline CDR1 reads SQVTM; CDR2 reads ANQGSEA. In nucleotides, the CDR3 is TGCAGCGTGACAGGGGGACAGAGCACTGAAGCTTTCTTT. It specifies CSVTGGQSTEAFF.

CDR3 protein: CASSSSFGETQYF. Written as DNA, the CDR3 is TGCGCCAGCAGCTCCAGCTTTGGAGAGACCCAGTACTTC. The chain carries TRBV5-1 and TRBJ2-5; no clear D gene. The V gene's germline CDR1 is SGHRS and CDR2 YFSETQ. V was trimmed by 3 bases and J by 4 bases, leaving 10 bases between them. CDR3 length: 13 residues.

This chain connects TRBV6-1 to TRBJ1-1; the D is unclear. Germline V CDR1 and CDR2: MNHNS, SASEGT. V was cut by 6 bases and J by 1 base, with 12 bases left in between. This CDR3 region has 14 residues. The CDR3 DNA sequence: TGTGCCAGCAGAGTAGGAGGAAAGAACACTGAAGCTTTCTTT. Translating it yields CASRVGGKNTEAFF.

Ten or more counts support this clonotype. J is TRBJ1-2 and V is TRBV2; D may be TRBD1 (5 bases). Germline V gives CDR1 SNHLY, CDR2 FYNNEI. Deletions cut 3 bases from V and 8 bases from J, with 19 bases between. This CDR3 region has 15 residues. As DNA, the CDR3 is TGTGCCAGCAGTGAGCTGGGAACGGGGGTCTACGGCTACACCTTC. Translation: CASSELGTGVYGYTF.

This chain connects TRBV3-1 to TRBJ1-2; D is unclear. V lost 0 bases to trimming and J lost 3 bases, with 14 bases between them. Germline-derived CDR1 and CDR2 are LGHDT and YNNKEL (reference sequence). There are 16 residues in the CDR3. The CDR3 protein is CASSQDLGTAYYGYTF. The CDR3 region has the DNA TGTGCCAGCAGCCAAGACTTAGGAACAGCTTACTATGGCTACACCTTC.

This clonotype was counted a few times. This chain uses TRBV6-1 with TRBJ2-7; 10 nucleotides agree with TRBD2. V shed 8 bases and J 1 base; nucleotides not matched to a gene: 8. Germline CDR1 and CDR2: MNHNS and SASEGT. CDR3 length: 15 amino acids. The CDR3 bases are TGTGCCAGCGGTCCGGGACTAGCGTTTTCCTACGAGCAGTACTTC. Protein sequence: CASGPGLAFSYEQYF.

This clonotype was seen more than once but under ten times. V usage is TRBV3-1 and J usage is TRBJ2-4; 7 bases agree with TRBD2. The V and J ends lost 1 base and 7 bases, in that order; junction bases with no gene match: 13. The length of the CDR3 is 17 residues. Germline V gene lookup returns CDR1 LGHDT and CDR2 YNNKEL (reference sequence). The CDR3 DNA follows: TGTGCCAGCAGCCAAGTCCGCGGGAGAGCCCTAGGGAACATTCAGTACTTC. Protein: CASSQVRGRALGNIQYF.

In its sample, this clonotype was seen many times. The chain recombines TRBV15 with TRBJ1-3; TRBD1 matches 7 bases. V was pared by 0 bases and J by 9 bases, with 8 bases of the junction left unmatched. Germline V gene sequence: CDR1 LNHNV, CDR2 YYDKDF (reference sequence). CDR3 length equals 15 residues. The CDR3 loop reads CATSRDPGGQATIYF. In DNA form, the CDR3 reads TGTGCCACCAGCAGAGATCCGGGTGGACAGGCCACCATATATTTT.

This clonotype was seen a few times. CDR3 loop: CASSPRLALSSYEQYF. DNA for the CDR3: TGTGCCAGCAGCCCGCGACTAGCATTGAGCTCCTACGAGCAGTACTTC. The rearrangement links TRBV11-2 to TRBJ2-7, with 7 bases fitting TRBD2. Germline V CDR1 and CDR2: SGHAT, FQNNGV. CDR3 length: 16 residues. Trimming at V came to 5 bases and at J to 0 bases, leaving 10 bases not matched to a gene.

This clonotype was detected many times. The gene calls are TRBV24-1 and TRBJ2-5; D is possibly TRBD2 (7 bases). The CDR3 loop spans 14 amino acids. The V end lost 3 bases, the J end lost 4 bases, and 11 bases lay between the germline ends. CDR1 and CDR2 (germline): KGHDR, SFDVKD. The DNA for the CDR3 is TGTGCCACCAGTGATGCGGGGGCGGGAGAGACCCAGTACTTC. Translated, it gives CATSDAGAGETQYF.

This clonotype was seen a handful of times. V usage is TRBV6-1 and J usage is TRBJ2-1; D might be TRBD1 or TRBD2, each matching 5 bases. Germline V lookup: CDR1 MNHNS, CDR2 SASEGT. Trimming cost V 0 bases and J 8 bases, with 14 bases left between them. CDR3 length: 15 residues. The CDR3: CASSEALHGGYEQFF. In DNA form, the CDR3 reads TGTGCCAGCAGTGAAGCGCTTCATGGGGGATATGAGCAGTTCTTC.

This clonotype has ten or more counts. The chain carries TRBV7-9 and TRBJ1-4; TRBD1 matches at 8 bases. The CDR3 contains 14 residues. J was trimmed by 8 bases and V by 4 bases; bases with no gene match: 6. CDR1 and CDR2 (germline): SEHNR, FQNEAQ (reference sequence). The CDR3: CASSWDRPPEKLFF. The CDR3 DNA reads as TGTGCCAGCAGCTGGGACAGGCCTCCCGAAAAACTGTTTTTT.